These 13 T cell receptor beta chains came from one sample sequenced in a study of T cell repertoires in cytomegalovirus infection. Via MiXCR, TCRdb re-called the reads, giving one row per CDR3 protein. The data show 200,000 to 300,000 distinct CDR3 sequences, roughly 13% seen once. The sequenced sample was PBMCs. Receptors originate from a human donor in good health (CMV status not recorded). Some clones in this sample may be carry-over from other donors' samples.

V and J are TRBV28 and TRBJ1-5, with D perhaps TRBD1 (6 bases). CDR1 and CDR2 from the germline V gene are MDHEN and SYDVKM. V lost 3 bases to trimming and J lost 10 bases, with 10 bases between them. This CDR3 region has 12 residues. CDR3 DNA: TGTGCCAGCAGTTTTTGGGGGCAACCCCAGCATTTT. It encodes CASSFWGQPQHF. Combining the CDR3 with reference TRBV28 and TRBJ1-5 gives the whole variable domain DVKVTQSSRYLVKRTGEKVFLECVQDMDHENMFWYRQDPGLGLRLIYFSYDVKMKEKGDIPEGYSVSREKKERFSLILESASTNQTSMYLCASSFWGQPQHFGDGTRLSIL.

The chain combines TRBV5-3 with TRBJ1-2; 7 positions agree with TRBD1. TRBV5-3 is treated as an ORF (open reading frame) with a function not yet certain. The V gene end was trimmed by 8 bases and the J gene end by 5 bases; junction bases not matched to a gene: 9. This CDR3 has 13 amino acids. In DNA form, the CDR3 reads TGTGCCAGCAGCGGGACAGTATTTTATGGCTACACCTTC. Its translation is CASSGTVFYGYTF.

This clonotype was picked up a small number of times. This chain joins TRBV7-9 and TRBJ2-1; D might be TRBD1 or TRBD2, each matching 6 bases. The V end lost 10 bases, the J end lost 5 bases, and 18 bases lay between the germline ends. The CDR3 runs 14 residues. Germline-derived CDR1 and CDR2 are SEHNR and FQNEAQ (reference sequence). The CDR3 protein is CATTKGGPNNEQFF. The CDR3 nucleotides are TGTGCCACCACGAAGGGGGGACCCAACAATGAGCAGTTCTTC.

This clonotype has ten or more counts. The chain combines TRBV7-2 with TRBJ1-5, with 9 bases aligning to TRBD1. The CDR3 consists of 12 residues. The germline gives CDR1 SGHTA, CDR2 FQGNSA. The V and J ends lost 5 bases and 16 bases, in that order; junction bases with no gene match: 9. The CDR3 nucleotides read TGTGCCAGCAGCCCCCGGGACAGGGAGAGACATTTT. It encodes CASSPRDRERHF.

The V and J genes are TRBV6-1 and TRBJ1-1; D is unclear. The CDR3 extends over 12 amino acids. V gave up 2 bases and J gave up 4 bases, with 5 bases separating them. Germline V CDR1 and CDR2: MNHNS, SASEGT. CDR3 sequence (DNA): TGTGCCAGCAGTGAATACAGCACTGAAGCTTTCTTT. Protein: CASSEYSTEAFF.

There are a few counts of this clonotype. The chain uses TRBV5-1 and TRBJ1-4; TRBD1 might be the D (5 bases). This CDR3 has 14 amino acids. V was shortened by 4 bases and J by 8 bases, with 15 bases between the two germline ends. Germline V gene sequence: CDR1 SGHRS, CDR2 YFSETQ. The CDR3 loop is CASSRDGIGEKLFF. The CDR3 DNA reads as TGCGCCAGCAGCCGGGACGGAATAGGGGAAAAACTGTTTTTT.

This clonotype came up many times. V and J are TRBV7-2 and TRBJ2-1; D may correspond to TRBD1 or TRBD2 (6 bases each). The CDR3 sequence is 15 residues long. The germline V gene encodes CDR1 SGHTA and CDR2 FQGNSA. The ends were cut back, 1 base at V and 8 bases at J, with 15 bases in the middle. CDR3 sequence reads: CASSLGPQGRHEQFF. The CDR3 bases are TGTGCCAGCAGCTTAGGCCCTCAGGGGAGGCATGAGCAGTTCTTC. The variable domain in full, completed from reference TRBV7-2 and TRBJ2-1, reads GAGVSQSPSNKVTEKGKDVELRCDPISGHTALYWYRQSLGQGLEFLIYFQGNSAPDKSGLPSDRFSAERTGGSVSTLTIQRTQQEDSAVYLCASSLGPQGRHEQFFGPGTRLTVL.

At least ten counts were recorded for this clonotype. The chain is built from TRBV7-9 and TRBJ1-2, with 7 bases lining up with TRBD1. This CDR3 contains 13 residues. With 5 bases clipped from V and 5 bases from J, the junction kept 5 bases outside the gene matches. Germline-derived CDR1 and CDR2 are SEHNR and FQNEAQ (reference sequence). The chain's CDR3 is CASSRGQNYGYTF. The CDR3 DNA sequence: TGTGCCAGCAGCCGGGGACAGAATTATGGCTACACCTTC.

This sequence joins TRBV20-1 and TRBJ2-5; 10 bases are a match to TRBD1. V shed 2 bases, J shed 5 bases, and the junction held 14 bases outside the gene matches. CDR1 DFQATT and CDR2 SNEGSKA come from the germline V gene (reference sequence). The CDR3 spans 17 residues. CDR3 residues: CSARIKVGTGVRETQYF. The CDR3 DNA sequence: TGCAGTGCTAGAATCAAGGTTGGGACAGGGGTGCGTGAGACCCAGTACTTC.

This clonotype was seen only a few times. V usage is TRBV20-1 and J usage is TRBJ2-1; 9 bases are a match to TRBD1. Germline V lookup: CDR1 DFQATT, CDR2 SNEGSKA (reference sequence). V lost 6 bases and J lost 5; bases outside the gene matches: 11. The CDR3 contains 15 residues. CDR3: CSAPNAGTGNNEQFF. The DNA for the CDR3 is TGCAGTGCGCCGAACGCCGGGACAGGGAACAATGAGCAGTTCTTC.

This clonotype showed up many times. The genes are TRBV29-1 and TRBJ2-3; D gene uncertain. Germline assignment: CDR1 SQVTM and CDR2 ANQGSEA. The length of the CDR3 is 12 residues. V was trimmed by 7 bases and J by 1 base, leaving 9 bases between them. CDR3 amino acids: CSDSEGTDTQYF. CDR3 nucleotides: TGCAGCGATTCAGAAGGCACAGATACGCAGTATTTT.

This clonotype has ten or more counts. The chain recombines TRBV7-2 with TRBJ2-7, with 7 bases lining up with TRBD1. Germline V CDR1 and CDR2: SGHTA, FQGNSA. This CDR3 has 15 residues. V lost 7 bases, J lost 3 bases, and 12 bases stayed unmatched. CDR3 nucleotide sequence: TGTGCCAGCACGAGTCCGGGACAGTTCTACTACGAGCAGTACTTC. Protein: CASTSPGQFYYEQYF.

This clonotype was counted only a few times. As DNA, the CDR3 is TGTGCCAGCAGCCTCCCTAAGGGCGGGAGTTACGAGCAGTACTTC. Translated, it gives CASSLPKGGSYEQYF. This rearrangement joins TRBV7-6 to TRBJ2-7; 7 nucleotides agree with TRBD2. Unmatched junction bases numbered 11, after V lost 5 bases and J lost 4 bases. Germline loops: CDR1 SGHVS, CDR2 FNYEAQ. This CDR3 comprises 15 residues.